The 3 T cell receptor beta chains in this list originate from one sample, sequenced in a study of cytomegalovirus exposure and HLA in healthy donors. PCR used 60 Vbeta primers and 13 Jbeta primers. Method: immunoSEQ multiplex PCR; TCRdb's copy keeps in-frame clones and lacks some. The data hold 210,000 or so clones, with over 75% observed a single time. Specimen: PBMCs. The receptors were gathered from a girl aged 2-15 years in good health and CMV-seronegative.

J is TRBJ2-6 and V is TRBV5-1; D may be TRBD1 (5 bases). Per germline, CDR1 SGHRS and CDR2 YFSETQ. V lost 4 bases and J lost 4, with 12 bases in between. The CDR3 spans 15 residues. CDR3 protein: CASSADNFGANVLTF. CDR3 DNA: TGCGCCAGCAGCGCGGACAACTTCGGGGCCAACGTCCTGACTTTC.

The chain employs TRBV29-1 and TRBJ1-1; no clear D. V lost 4 bases to trimming and J lost 1 base, with 7 bases between them. CDR3 length: 12 amino acids. Germline V CDR1 and CDR2: SQVTM, ANQGSEA. The CDR3, as DNA: TGCAGCGTTGTAGTTTCGAACACTGAAGCTTTCTTT. Residues: CSVVVSNTEAFF. The complete variable domain, with remaining parts taken from reference TRBV29-1 and TRBJ1-1, reads SAVISQKPSRDICQRGTSLTIQCQVDSQVTMMFWYRQQPGQSLTLIATANQGSEATYESGFVIDKFPISRPNLTFSTLTVSNMSPEDSSIYLCSVVVSNTEAFFGQGTRLTVV.

This chain connects TRBV4-1 to TRBJ1-5; D not resolved. The germline gives CDR1 MGHRA, CDR2 YSYEKL. The CDR3 runs to 15 residues. The V gene lost 5 bases and the J gene lost 4 bases, with 15 bases spanning the gap. The CDR3 protein is CASSYRRSMNQPQHF. CDR3 in DNA: TGCGCCAGCAGCTATCGGCGGAGCATGAATCAGCCCCAGCATTTT.